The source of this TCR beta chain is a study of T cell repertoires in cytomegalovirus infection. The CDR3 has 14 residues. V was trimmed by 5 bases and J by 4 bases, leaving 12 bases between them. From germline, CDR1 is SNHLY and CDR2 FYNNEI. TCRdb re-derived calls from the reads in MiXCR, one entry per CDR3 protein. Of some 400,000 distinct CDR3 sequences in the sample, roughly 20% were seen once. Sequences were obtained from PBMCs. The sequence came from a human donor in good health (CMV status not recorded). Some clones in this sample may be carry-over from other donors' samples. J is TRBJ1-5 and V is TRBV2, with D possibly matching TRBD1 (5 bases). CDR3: CASSYPGPNQPQHF. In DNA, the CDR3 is TGTGCCAGCAGTTACCCGGGGCCGAATCAGCCCCAGCATTTT. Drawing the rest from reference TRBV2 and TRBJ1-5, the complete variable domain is EPEVTQTPSHQVTQMGQEVILRCVPISNHLYFYWYRQILGQKVEFLVSFYNNEISEKSEIFDDQFSVERPDGSNFTLKIRSTKLEDSAMYFCASSYPGPNQPQHFGDGTRLSIL.